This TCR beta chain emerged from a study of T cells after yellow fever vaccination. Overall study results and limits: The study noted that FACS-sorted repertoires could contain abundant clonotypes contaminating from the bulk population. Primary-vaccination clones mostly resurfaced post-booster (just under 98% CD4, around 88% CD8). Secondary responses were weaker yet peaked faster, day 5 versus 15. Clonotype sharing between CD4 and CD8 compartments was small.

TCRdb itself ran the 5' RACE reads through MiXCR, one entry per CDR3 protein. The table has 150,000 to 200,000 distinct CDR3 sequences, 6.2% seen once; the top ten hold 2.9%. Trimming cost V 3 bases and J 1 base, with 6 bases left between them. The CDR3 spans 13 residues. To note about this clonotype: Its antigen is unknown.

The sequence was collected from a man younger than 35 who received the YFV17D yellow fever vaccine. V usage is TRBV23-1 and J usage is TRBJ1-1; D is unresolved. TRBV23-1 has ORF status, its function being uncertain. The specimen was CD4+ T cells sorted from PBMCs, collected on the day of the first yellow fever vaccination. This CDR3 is CASSHKRNTEAFF. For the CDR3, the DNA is TGCGCCAGCAGTCACAAGAGGAACACTGAAGCTTTCTTT.